One and the same sample provided the 11 T cell receptor beta chains below, sequenced in a study of T cells after yellow fever vaccination. TCRdb reprocessed the 5' RACE reads via MiXCR and lists one record per CDR3 protein. The table has 280,000 or so distinct CDR3 sequences, around 8.6% seen once. The sample was CD4+ T cells sorted from PBMCs, taken 5 days after the yellow fever booster vaccination. The receptors were gathered from a man aged 18 to 30 who received the YFV17D yellow fever vaccine.

This clonotype was observed a few times. The CDR3 region has the DNA TGTGCCAGCGGCTGGCCTCTGGAGGGCGAGCAGTACGTC. It specifies CASGWPLEGEQYV. The chain uses TRBV6-2 or TRBV6-3 and TRBJ2-7; weak D call: TRBD2 (6 bases). Germline values: CDR1 MNHEY, CDR2 SVGEGT. This CDR3 comprises 13 residues. V was trimmed by 8 bases and J by 6 bases, leaving 17 bases between them.

The table lists this clonotype with a few counts. The chain has TRBV7-9 and TRBJ2-7; the D is unclear. This CDR3 comprises 14 residues. V lost 3 bases and J 0 bases, leaving 9 bases between the germline ends. Germline CDR1 is SEHNR and CDR2 is FQNEAQ (reference sequence). The CDR3 loop is CASSLGGVSYEQYF. The DNA of the CDR3 is TGTGCCAGCAGCTTGGGTGGAGTCTCCTACGAGCAGTACTTC.

This clonotype came up many times. This chain uses TRBV20-1 with TRBJ1-6; tentative D call: TRBD1 (5 bases). The V gene's germline CDR1 is DFQATT and CDR2 SNEGSKA (reference sequence). V lost 6 bases to trimming and J lost 10 bases, with 16 bases between them. The CDR3 is made up of 13 amino acids. Here the CDR3 reads CSAGALGDSPLHF. DNA of the CDR3: TGCAGTGCCGGGGCCCTAGGGGACTCACCCCTCCACTTT.

The V and J genes are TRBV4-1 and TRBJ1-2; 9 bases align to TRBD1. V dropped 1 base and J dropped 4; count of bases not matched to a gene: 10. CDR3 size: 17 residues. The germline V gene has CDR1 MGHRA and CDR2 YSYEKL. Written as DNA, the CDR3 is TGCGCCAGCAGCCAAGGCCCCGGGACAGGGTACAGCTATGGCTACACCTTC. This sequence encodes CASSQGPGTGYSYGYTF.

This clonotype has only a few counts. The rearrangement uses TRBV30 and TRBJ1-4; the D is unclear. Germline assignment: CDR1 GTSNPN and CDR2 SVGIG (reference sequence). V was pared by 2 bases and J by 3 bases, with 7 bases between. The CDR3 has 13 amino acids. CDR3 DNA: TGTGCCTGGAGTTCGGCATCTAATGAAAAACTGTTTTTT. It is translated as CAWSSASNEKLFF. Variable domain in full (rest from reference TRBV30 and TRBJ1-4): SQTIHQWPATLVQPVGSPLSLECTVEGTSNPNLYWYRQAAGRGLQLLFYSVGIGQISSEVPQNLSASRPQDRQFILSSKKLLLSDSGFYLCAWSSASNEKLFFGSGTQLSVL.

This clonotype has more than one count but fewer than ten. The chain carries TRBV20-1 and TRBJ1-6; D ambiguous. This CDR3 is built from 14 residues. Germline lookup yields CDR1 DFQATT and CDR2 SNEGSKA (reference sequence). Deletions cut 3 bases from V and 3 bases from J, with 9 bases between. The CDR3: CSARLTGYNSPLHF. The CDR3 region has the DNA TGCAGTGCTAGGCTGACGGGCTATAATTCACCCCTCCACTTT.

This clonotype was seen many times. The V gene is TRBV9, the J gene TRBJ2-1; D is ambiguous. The CDR3 is 13 amino acids. Looked up from germline, CDR1 is SGDLS and CDR2 is YYNGEE. V lost 4 bases and J lost 4, with 9 bases in between. CDR3 region: CASSLTQYNEQFF. CDR3 nucleotide sequence: TGTGCCAGCAGCCTTACCCAATACAATGAGCAGTTCTTC.

The J gene is TRBJ1-4, the V gene TRBV4-1; D remains ambiguous. Trimming removed 3 bases at V and 8 bases at J, with 19 bases between. Germline V gene data show CDR1 as MGHRA and CDR2 as YSYEKL. The CDR3 totals 16 residues. The CDR3 protein is CASSQAQAAGEEKLFF. The DNA of the CDR3 is TGCGCCAGCAGCCAGGCGCAGGCGGCGGGCGAAGAAAAACTGTTTTTT.

This clonotype has at least ten counts. The CDR3 here is CASSPGTGASSDQPQHF. The DNA of the CDR3 is TGTGCCAGCAGCCCCGGGACAGGGGCTAGTTCGGATCAGCCCCAGCATTTT. The chain joins TRBV7-8 to TRBJ1-5, with 10 bases fitting TRBD1. V was clipped by 5 bases and J by 5 bases; unmatched bases: 12. The CDR3 sequence is 17 residues long. Germline-derived CDR1 and CDR2 are SGHVS and FQNEAQ.

The chain recombines TRBV24-1 with TRBJ2-5; 8 bases are a match to TRBD1. Germline lookup yields CDR1 KGHDR and CDR2 SFDVKD. There are 15 residues in the CDR3. With 4 bases clipped from V and 5 bases from J, the junction kept 8 bases outside the gene matches. For the CDR3, the DNA is TGTGCCACCAGTGACCCCCAGGGGGCTGGCGAGACCCAGTACTTC. Translating gives CATSDPQGAGETQYF.

The chain combines TRBV6-5 with TRBJ1-1; 9 bases are shared with TRBD1. CDR3 length: 18 amino acids. Germline trimming cut 0 bases from V and 3 bases from J; bases unmatched to any gene: 11. In germline, CDR1 is MNHEY, CDR2 SVGAGI. The CDR3 sequence is CASSYSMGQGGWDTEAFF. In DNA form, the CDR3 reads TGTGCCAGCAGTTACTCTATGGGACAGGGTGGATGGGACACTGAAGCTTTCTTT.